Following are 19 T cell receptor beta chains from one sample sequenced in a study of T cell repertoires in cytomegalovirus infection. No antigen is known for these receptors. In TCRdb, the reads were re-called with MiXCR into one record per CDR3 protein. Among around 360,000 distinct CDR3 sequences listed, about a third were seen once. The sequenced sample was cultured PBMCs, obtained from culture after CMV antigen stimulation. The receptors originated from a human donor in good health (CMV status not recorded). Some clones in this sample may be carry-over from other donors' samples.

V and J are TRBV6-2 or TRBV6-3 and TRBJ2-3; D is possibly TRBD2 (6 bases). The CDR3 length is 15 residues. Deletions cut 9 bases from V and 0 bases from J, with 16 bases between. Germline V gene data show CDR1 as MNHEY and CDR2 as SVGEGT. CDR3 loop: CASIRRELSTDTQYF. CDR3 bases: TGTGCCAGTATTAGGAGGGAACTGAGCACAGATACGCAGTATTTT.

V usage is TRBV6-1 and J usage is TRBJ1-5; D uncertain. V was shortened by 6 bases and J by 4 bases, with 10 bases between the two germline ends. This CDR3 has 13 amino acids. Germline V gives CDR1 MNHNS, CDR2 SASEGT. For the CDR3, the DNA is TGTGCCAGCAGGACACGGGAGAATCAGCCCCAGCATTTT. Amino acid sequence: CASRTRENQPQHF.

This clonotype was found a few times. The rearrangement uses TRBV12-3 or TRBV12-4 and TRBJ2-5; D unclear. Trimming removed 5 bases at V and 1 base at J, with 11 bases between. The CDR3 is 14 residues long. The CDR3 is CASSRRPSQETQYF. For the CDR3, the DNA is TGTGCCAGCAGTCGACGTCCTAGCCAAGAGACCCAGTACTTC.

This clonotype has only a few counts. This rearrangement joins TRBV5-1 to TRBJ1-3; D unclear. The germline gives CDR1 SGHRS, CDR2 YFSETQ. Trimming stripped 0 bases from V and 2 bases from J, with 9 bases between. The CDR3 loop spans 15 amino acids. CDR3 in DNA: TGCGCCAGCAGCTTGGTGGAGGCTACTGGAAACACCATATATTTT. Protein: CASSLVEATGNTIYF.

This clonotype turned up a few times. J is TRBJ1-4 and V is TRBV7-6; D is unclear. V was clipped by 2 bases and J by 7 bases, with 11 bases between them. The CDR3 spans 14 residues. Germline V gene lookup returns CDR1 SGHVS and CDR2 FNYEAQ. CDR3 loop: CASSLLAGGEKLFF. The DNA of the CDR3 is TGTGCCAGCAGCTTATTGGCAGGCGGTGAAAAACTGTTTTTT.

This chain joins TRBV6-8 and TRBJ1-3; the D gene is possibly TRBD1 (6 bases). Germline V CDR1 and CDR2: MNHGY, SAAAGT. The CDR3 has 13 residues. Trimming removed 10 bases from V and 8 bases from J, with 18 bases in between. In DNA, the CDR3 is TGTGCCACAGGGGACGCGTCGTGGGACACCATATATTTT. Its protein product is CATGDASWDTIYF.

Comment on this clonotype: A much larger clone differs by one base, so this may be a read error. The chain joins TRBV6-2 or TRBV6-3 to TRBJ2-7; no firm D call. Per the germline V gene, CDR1 is MNHEY and CDR2 is SVGEGT. This CDR3 has 11 residues. The V gene lost 6 bases and the J gene lost 1 base, with 4 bases spanning the gap. The CDR3 reads CASRDSYEQYV. The CDR3 nucleotides are TGTGCCAGCAGAGATTCCTACGAGCAGTACGTC.

V is TRBV12-3 or TRBV12-4 and J is TRBJ2-7; D is unclear. V was trimmed by 0 bases and J by 7 bases, leaving 10 bases between them. This CDR3 has 13 residues. CDR3 region: CASSLAWATEQYF. The CDR3 DNA is TGTGCCAGCAGTTTAGCGTGGGCCACAGAGCAGTACTTC.

The sample holds a few counts of this clonotype. The chain recombines TRBV12-3 or TRBV12-4 with TRBJ1-6; 7 bases are shared with TRBD1. With V trimmed by 6 bases and J by 1 base, 3 bases remained unmatched. This CDR3 comprises 15 residues. The CDR3 spells CASRKQGSYNSPLHF. Here the CDR3 DNA reads TGTGCCAGCAGAAAACAGGGGTCCTATAATTCACCCCTCCACTTT.

This clonotype has at least ten counts. This rearrangement joins TRBV7-2 to TRBJ1-4; 10 bases agree with TRBD1. Germline trimming cut 5 bases from V and 10 bases from J; bases unmatched to any gene: 10. The CDR3 runs to 15 residues. Germline CDR1 is SGHTA and CDR2 is FQGNSA. CDR3 loop: CASSARTGGRVKLFF. As DNA, the CDR3 is TGTGCCAGCAGCGCACGGACAGGGGGGCGCGTAAAACTGTTTTTT.

The chain has TRBV6-2 or TRBV6-3 and TRBJ2-3, with D possibly being TRBD1 or TRBD2 (5 bases each). This CDR3 contains 12 residues. V shed 6 bases and J shed 11 bases, with 15 bases lying between them. Germline V gives CDR1 MNHEY, CDR2 SVGEGT. The CDR3 region is CASRTGRVGQYF. The CDR3 bases are TGTGCCAGCAGGACGGGGCGGGTCGGGCAGTATTTT.

In its sample, this clonotype was seen a few times. The V gene is TRBV7-9, the J gene TRBJ2-6; 8 bases map to TRBD1. V lost 3 bases and J lost 0; bases outside the gene matches: 4. This CDR3 has 17 residues. Germline V CDR1 and CDR2: SEHNR, FQNEAQ (reference sequence). The CDR3 DNA reads TGTGCCAGCAGCTTTACCGACAGGGGCTCTGGGGCCAACGTCCTGACTTTC. It yields the protein CASSFTDRGSGANVLTF. Full variable domain (outside the CDR3, taken from reference TRBV7-9 and TRBJ2-6): DTGVSQNPRHKITKRGQNVTFRCDPISEHNRLYWYRQTLGQGPEFLTYFQNEAQLEKSRLLSDRFSAERPKGSFSTLEIQRTEQGDSAMYLCASSFTDRGSGANVLTFGAGSRLTVL.

The chain carries TRBV28 and TRBJ1-5; 9 bases are shared with TRBD1. Germline values: CDR1 MDHEN, CDR2 SYDVKM. The CDR3 extends over 13 amino acids. V lost 6 bases to trimming and J lost 6 bases; unmatched junction nucleotides: 3. The CDR3, as DNA: TGTGCCAGCAGCGGGACAGGGCCTCAGCCCCAGCATTTT. Encoded protein: CASSGTGPQPQHF.

This clonotype has only a few counts. This chain uses TRBV7-2 with TRBJ1-5; unclear D gene. CDR3 length: 15 amino acids. Germline V gene sequence: CDR1 SGHTA, CDR2 FQGNSA. V lost 1 base, J lost 3 bases, and 10 bases lay in between. DNA of the CDR3: TGTGCCAGCAGCTTAGGCAGCAGACCCAATCAGCCCCAGCATTTT. Translated, it gives CASSLGSRPNQPQHF.

This clonotype came up a few times. CDR3 in amino acids: CASSQLQGPDEQYF. The CDR3 nucleotides read TGCGCCAGCAGCCAGCTACAGGGCCCTGACGAGCAGTACTTC. The chain carries TRBV4-1 and TRBJ2-7; D is possibly TRBD1 (6 bases). The CDR3 sequence is 14 residues long. Per the germline V gene, CDR1 is MGHRA and CDR2 is YSYEKL. With 3 bases removed from V and 5 bases from J, the gap between germline ends came to 14 bases.

A remark on this clonotype: One junction end does not reproduce the germline sequence, and a read error may be involved. V and J are TRBV11-3 and TRBJ1-1, with D unclear. CDR1 SGHNT and CDR2 YENEEA come from the germline V gene. This CDR3 comprises 13 residues. CDR3 coding DNA: TGTGCCAGCACCTTAATTGATGGCACTGAAGCTTTCTTT. Encoded protein: CASTLIDGTEAFF.

This clonotype was observed a handful of times. The chain carries TRBV7-8 and TRBJ2-1; 9 nucleotides match TRBD2. CDR3 size: 17 residues. Germline-derived CDR1 and CDR2 are SGHVS and FQNEAQ. The ends lost 3 bases at V and 4 bases at J; junction bases unmatched: 10. In DNA, the CDR3 is TGTGCCAGCAGCTTCCTAAGGGGGACTAGCTTTTACAATGAGCAGTTCTTC. The encoded protein is CASSFLRGTSFYNEQFF.

This clonotype was seen a handful of times. The chain couples TRBV7-6 to TRBJ2-7; TRBD2 aligns across 8 bases. In germline, CDR1 is SGHVS, CDR2 FNYEAQ. The ends lost 1 base at V and 2 bases at J; junction bases unmatched: 4. The CDR3 is 15 amino acids. The CDR3 DNA sequence: TGTGCCAGCAGCTTAGGGGGTAGCGGGACCTACGAGCAGTACTTC. Its protein product is CASSLGGSGTYEQYF.

In this sample, this clonotype turned up a few times. This chain uses TRBV28 with TRBJ2-3; TRBD2 matches at 11 bases. The junction had 8 bases not matched to a gene; V was cut back by 5 bases and J by 4 bases. Germline CDR1 and CDR2: MDHEN and SYDVKM. The CDR3 extends over 16 amino acids. CDR3 sequence reads: CASSVSGLAGADTQYF. CDR3 sequence (DNA): TGTGCCAGCAGTGTCTCCGGACTAGCGGGCGCAGATACGCAGTATTTT.